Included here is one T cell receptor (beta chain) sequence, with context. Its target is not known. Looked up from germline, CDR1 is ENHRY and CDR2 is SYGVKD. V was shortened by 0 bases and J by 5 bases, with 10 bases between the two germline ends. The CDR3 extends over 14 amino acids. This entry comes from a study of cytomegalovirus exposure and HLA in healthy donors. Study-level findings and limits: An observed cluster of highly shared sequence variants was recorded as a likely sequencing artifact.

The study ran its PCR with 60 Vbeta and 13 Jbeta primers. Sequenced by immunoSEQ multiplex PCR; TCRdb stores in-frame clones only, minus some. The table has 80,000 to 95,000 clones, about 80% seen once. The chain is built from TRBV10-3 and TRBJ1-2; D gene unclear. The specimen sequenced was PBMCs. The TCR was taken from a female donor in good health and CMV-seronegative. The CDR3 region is CAISESRERYGYTF. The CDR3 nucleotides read TGTGCCATCAGTGAGTCGAGGGAACGTTATGGCTACACCTTC.